These T cell receptor beta chains were read from a single sample in a study of blood T cell repertoires in COVID-19. This table comes from immunoSEQ multiplex PCR, and its TCRdb copy is limited to in-frame clones, with some not included. This sample has hundreds of thousands of clones, with around 92% found just once. Material for sequencing was peripheral blood. These receptors were collected from a woman in her 30s with COVID-19, enrolled during active disease. The CDR3 runs from the conserved cysteine through the conserved F or W. D genes are given only for firm matches. Size is omitted from some rows. Given values are once, few, many or a class for expanded clones.

cdr3_nt cdr3_aa clone_size j_call cdr3_length d_call v_call
TGTGCCAGCAGCTTCCGGACAGTGAACACTGAAGCTTTCTTT CASSFRTVNTEAFF . TRBJ1-1 14 . TRBV7-2
TGTGCCAGCAGGTCTCCGGGACATTACTATGGCTACACCTTC CASRSPGHYYGYTF . TRBJ1-2 14 . TRBV28
TGTGCCATCAGTGAGCGGACAGGGGTGGATGGCTACACCTTC CAISERTGVDGYTF . TRBJ1-2 14 TRBD1 TRBV10-3
TGTGCCAGCAGTTACTCCTGGACTGGTTCACCCCTCCACTTT CASSYSWTGSPLHF . TRBJ1-6 14 . TRBV6-5
TGTGCCAGCAGCTTCAAGGTTGCGGCAACCTACGAGCAGTACTTC CASSFKVAATYEQYF . TRBJ2-7 15 . TRBV7-8
TGTGCCAGCAGCGCGACAGGGAACTATGGCTACACCTTC CASSATGNYGYTF . TRBJ1-2 13 TRBD1 TRBV6-5
TGTGCCAGCAGTTTAGCTACGACAGGGAGGAACACCATATATTTT CASSLATTGRNTIYF . TRBJ1-3 15 TRBD1 TRBV28
TGTGCCAGCCTCGGCCGGGGTGGTTCCCCAGATACGCAGTATTTT CASLGRGGSPDTQYF once TRBJ2-3 15 . TRBV7-2
TGCGCCAGCAGCTTGTTAGCGGCCCAGAACACGCAGTATTTT CASSLLAAQNTQYF . TRBJ2-3 14 . TRBV5-1
TGTGCCAGCAGTGGGGAGGGAGATCAGCCCCAGCATTTT CASSGEGDQPQHF . TRBJ1-5 13 . TRBV2
TGTGCCAGCAGTTTCGGGGGGGTTACCCACGAGCAGTACTTC CASSFGGVTHEQYF . TRBJ2-7 14 TRBD2 TRBV6-2/TRBV6-3
TGTGCCAGCAGCCCCTCGGGAGGGGTCGGGGAGCTGTTTTTT CASSPSGGVGELFF once TRBJ2-2 14 TRBD2 TRBV6-5
TGTGCCAGCAGCCGCAGCTCCTACGAGCAGTACTTC CASSRSSYEQYF . TRBJ2-7 12 . TRBV21-1
TGTGCCACCAGTGATTCCAGGTATAACTATGGCTACACCTTC CATSDSRYNYGYTF . TRBJ1-2 14 . TRBV24-1
TGTGCCACCAGCAGAGATCCGCAGGGACAGGGGGGAGCTTTCTTT CATSRDPQGQGGAFF once TRBJ1-1 15 TRBD1 TRBV15
TGTGCCAGCAGCCAAGGGGGGCTCGGCACTGAAGCTTTCTTT CASSQGGLGTEAFF . TRBJ1-1 14 . TRBV3-1/TRBV3-2
TGTGCCGCGGGCGCAGATACGCAGTATTTT CAAGADTQYF . TRBJ2-3 10 . TRBV10-3
TGTGCCAGCAGCTTGGGAAACAGGGCGTCACCCCTCCACTTT CASSLGNRASPLHF . TRBJ1-6 14 . TRBV7-8
TGCGCCAGCAGCTTGGGGCTAGGTTCTAATTTACAAGAGACCCAGTACTTC CASSLGLGSNLQETQYF . TRBJ2-5 17 . TRBV5-1
TGTGCCAGCACCTCGGGACAGCGCAGCGGGGAGCTGTTTTTT CASTSGQRSGELFF . TRBJ2-2 14 TRBD1 TRBV9
TGTGCCAGCAGGTCCAGGGGTCTGAACACCGGGGAGCTGTTTTTT CASRSRGLNTGELFF . TRBJ2-2 15 . TRBV2
TGTGCCAGCAGGAACAGGGGAAGAAACACTGAAGCTTTCTTT CASRNRGRNTEAFF . TRBJ1-1 14 TRBD1 TRBV6-6
TGTGCCTGGAGTGTATTGGGGCAGGGCGTCTCGGAGCAGTACTTC CAWSVLGQGVSEQYF . TRBJ2-7 15 . TRBV30
TGTGCCAGCAGTGAATGGGGTAGGGAGCTTGGAAACACCATATATTTT CASSEWGRELGNTIYF . TRBJ1-3 16 . TRBV25-1
TGTGCCAGCAGTGCGAATTACAGGGCTGGAAACACCATATATTTT CASSANYRAGNTIYF once TRBJ1-3 15 . TRBV25-1
TGTGCCAGCAGCCGTTCCGGGACTCCTGAGCAGTTCTTC CASSRSGTPEQFF . TRBJ2-1 13 . TRBV3-1/TRBV3-2
TGTGCCAGCATCCATAGCGGGGGGGCCAAAAACGGGGAGCTGTTTTTT CASIHSGGAKNGELFF once TRBJ2-2 16 TRBD2 TRBV2
TGTGCCAGCAGTCTCAGGGGGCAGGTTGGCTACACCTTC CASSLRGQVGYTF . TRBJ1-2 13 TRBD1 TRBV12-3/TRBV12-4
TGTGCCAGCAGTCCCAGGACAGGGGATTACACCTTC CASSPRTGDYTF . TRBJ1-2 12 TRBD1 TRBV25-1
TGCGCCAGCAGCTTGGGACAGGGAGGAACCGGGGAGCTGTTTTTT CASSLGQGGTGELFF . TRBJ2-2 15 . TRBV5-1
TGTGCCAGCAGTCTAGCGGGGGGTTCCGACAATGAGCAGTTCTTC CASSLAGGSDNEQFF . TRBJ2-1 15 TRBD2 TRBV6-5
TGTGCCAGCAGCCTCAGACAGGGGAATGATGGCTACACCTTC CASSLRQGNDGYTF . TRBJ1-2 14 TRBD1 TRBV3-1/TRBV3-2
TGTGCCAGTAGTAGACGTCAGGAATACACCGGGGAGCTGTTTTTT CASSRRQEYTGELFF . TRBJ2-2 15 . TRBV19
TGTGCCAGCAGTGAAGCAGGGACAGGTGGGGTGCCCCAGCATTTT CASSEAGTGGVPQHF . TRBJ1-5 15 TRBD1 TRBV6-1
TGTGCCAGCAGCTTAGCTGGACAGGGGAATCAGCCCCAGCATTTT CASSLAGQGNQPQHF . TRBJ1-5 15 TRBD1 TRBV7-9
TGTGCCAGCATCCGGACTGAAGCTTTCTTT CASIRTEAFF once TRBJ1-1 10 . TRBV5-4
TGTGCCACCCGGGACTTCAATGAAAAACTGTTTTTT CATRDFNEKLFF . TRBJ1-4 12 . TRBV19
TGTGCCTGGAGTTTCGAACAGGGACCTAATGAAAAACTGTTTTTT CAWSFEQGPNEKLFF . TRBJ1-4 15 . TRBV30
TGTGCCAGCAGCTATACAGGGGGCAGTGAAAAACTGTTTTTT CASSYTGGSEKLFF . TRBJ1-4 14 TRBD1 TRBV7-2
TGTGCCAGCAGTTACCTAGATACGCAGTATTTT CASSYLDTQYF . TRBJ2-3 11 . TRBV6-5
TGTGCCAGCAGTCCCCACCAACAGGGATCGGGACAGCCCCAGCATTTT CASSPHQQGSGQPQHF once TRBJ1-5 16 . TRBV27
TGCGCCAGCAGCCAAGATCAGGTTGGCTATGGCTACACCTTC CASSQDQVGYGYTF few TRBJ1-2 14 . TRBV4-1
TGTGCCAGCAGCTCACGCGGGGGGAGTGAGACCCAGTACTTC CASSSRGGSETQYF . TRBJ2-5 14 TRBD2 TRBV5-4
TGCGCCAGCAGCCCCCTCGTTCCTCCCTATAGCAATCAGCCCCAGCATTTT CASSPLVPPYSNQPQHF . TRBJ1-5 17 . TRBV4-1
TGTGCCATTGGGACAGCTCAACCCAATCAGCCCCAGCATTTT CAIGTAQPNQPQHF . TRBJ1-5 14 TRBD1 TRBV10-3